One T cell receptor (beta chain) is described in this entry. Its antigen is currently not known. Per-base quality was not reported, and no clone a single base away is much larger than it. Including cysteine and phenylalanine, the CDR3 has 15 amino acids. The sequence is cut down to CDR3 DNA, 45 bases in frame from base 1. Trimming accounts for 6 bases at V and 6 bases at J, while the number of junction bases matched to no gene is 9. CDR1 and CDR2 are read off the germline V gene as MRHNA and SNTAGT. The data derive from a study of T-cell memory formation after mild COVID-19 (dated by TCRdb to about 2021). In terms of the full investigation: TCR sequence clusters from the two donors were found to be largely donor specific. T-cell clones expanding and contracting after mild COVID-19 in two donors were tracked by longitudinal TCRalpha and TCRbeta repertoire sequencing. Two young, previously healthy adult volunteers made up the cohort, one male and one female. Results the study describes overall, beyond this receptor: Contracting CD4+ clones appeared mostly in the CM and EM memory subsets, whereas CD8+ clones were enriched in EMRA. Some responding clones were detected in pre-infection memory, suggesting pre-existing cross-reactive memory T cells joined the SARS-CoV-2 response. The second-wave clones that peaked on day 37 were not confirmed to be SARS-CoV-2 specific. The study included only a couple of mild cases, and larger cohorts that include severe cases with pre-infection samples were judged to be necessary. Clones that contracted from day 15 to 85 showed balanced CD4/CD8 phenotypes, whereas a second wave of clones that expanded from day 15 to 37 leaned towards CD4+.

The run used an Illumina NovaSeq 6000. TCRalpha and TCRbeta cDNA libraries were constructed by 5'RACE with constant-segment primers, with sample barcodes and unique molecular identifiers being introduced. Trizol reagent was used to extract RNA from every sample. Libraries were amplified in two PCR steps, with a second sample barcode and Illumina TruSeq adapters added in the second step. Sequencing of the libraries was done on an Illumina NovaSeq, producing 2 x 150 bp paired-end reads. The source study handled its data this way. The reads were demultiplexed and collapsed into UMI-guided consensus sequences using migec v1.2.7. Using mixcr v2.1.11, the UMI consensuses were aligned to TRA and TRB V and J templates and assembled into clonotypes. A clonotype was counted as expanded or contracted only if both edgeR and NoisET called the change significant, with noise models trained on biological replicates. For edgeR calls, the thresholds were a false discovery rate-adjusted p below 0.01 and a log2 fold-change of 1. As an exploratory analysis of dynamics, PCA with hierarchical clustering was applied to max-normalized trajectories of the 1000 most abundant clonotypes. The CD4 or CD8 phenotype of responding clones was assigned using the separately sequenced CD4+ and CD8+ repertoires. The public reads were reprocessed in TCRdb via fastp at Q25 and MiXCR, keeping in-frame beta chains. Entries that share a CDR3 protein sequence are merged under the most common genes and DNA. The V and J calls and clone size come from TCRdb's table, not from the authors' own analysis. This sample gives under 450,000 distinct CDR3 sequences in total; about 20% of them show up just once. The top ten constitute under 25% of the sample.

PBMCs were isolated by Ficoll-Paque density gradient centrifugation. The rearranged segments are TRBV6-4 and TRBJ2-1; the junction holds 9 bases that match TRBD2. The sequencing sample was made of PBMCs or a T cell subset sorted from them (not recorded which). The sequence derives from a man in his late teens or twenties who had mild COVID-19 (a few samples of this study predate the infection). The sample titles of this study are shuffled in the database, so cell type and time point are left out; the donor was told from shared clones. The CDR3: CASSAYSGGFNEQFF. The nucleotide sequence reads as follows: TGTGCCAGCAGCGCCTACAGCGGGGGGTTCAATGAGCAGTTCTTC.